These 3 T cell receptor beta chains came from one sample sequenced in a study of regulatory T cells in long-lasting Graves disease. According to the study, TCR beta libraries were built with iRepertoire HTBI primers and CDR3-region Arm-PCR. One entry per CDR3 protein, called by TCRdb with MiXCR from the multiplex PCR reads. Of 400,000 to 550,000 distinct CDR3 sequences in the sample, about 15% were seen once. The sample's time point: newly diagnosed GD, antithyroid drugs for less than 3 months. RNA from PBMCs was the source of the TCR library. The sample also formed part of further work on T cells in Graves' hyperthyroidism and ophthalmopathy.

The sequencing used peripheral blood mononuclear cells (PBMCs), collected at new diagnosis, from a patient treated with antithyroid drugs. Receptor source: a woman in her 30s with Graves disease.

In this sample, this clonotype turned up once. A much bigger clone sits one base away, suggesting this may be a read error. The chain recombines TRBV4-1 with TRBJ2-7; D possibly uses TRBD1 or TRBD2 (5 bases each). Germline assignment: CDR1 MGHRA and CDR2 YSYEKL. The CDR3 contains 15 residues. The V gene lost 2 bases and the J gene lost 3 bases, with 14 bases spanning the gap. The CDR3 DNA sequence: TGCGCCAGCAGCCAACGCACCGCTGGGGGCTACGAGCAGTACTTC. Translated: CASSQRTAGGYEQYF.

In this sample, this clonotype turned up many times. The CDR3 DNA reads as TGTGCCAGCAGTGAAAGGGGACAGGGTCCCAACGAGCAGTACTTC. This gives the protein CASSERGQGPNEQYF. The chain recombines TRBV6-1 with TRBJ2-7; 9 positions agree with TRBD1. V was clipped by 2 bases and J by 5 bases; unmatched bases: 7. Germline V gene sequence: CDR1 MNHNS, CDR2 SASEGT. This CDR3 comprises 15 residues.

Ten or more counts support this clonotype. V usage is TRBV12-5 and J usage is TRBJ2-1, with 8 bases lining up with TRBD2. The CDR3 totals 16 residues. In germline, CDR1 is LGHNT, CDR2 FRNRAP. J lost 3 bases, V lost 3 bases, and 7 bases had no gene match. As DNA, the CDR3 is TGTGCTAGTGGTTTCGACAGCGGGAGTTACTACAATGAGCAGTTCTTC. This codes for CASGFDSGSYYNEQFF. Full variable domain (missing parts from reference TRBV12-5 and TRBJ2-1): DARVTQTPRHKVTEMGQEVTMRCQPILGHNTVFWYRQTMMQGLELLAYFRNRAPLDDSGMPKDRFSAEMPDATLATLKIQPSEPRDSAVYFCASGFDSGSYYNEQFFGPGTRLTVL.